This record covers a single TCR beta chain. Its specificity is not known. This sample was taken from a study of identical twins. Findings of the study overall: Twin pairs' shared out-of-frame alpha sequences were enriched in low generation probability. Zero-insertion analyses could be partly confounded by invariant MAIT and iNKT cells.

The CDR3 has 16 amino acids. Looked up from germline, CDR1 is MNHEY and CDR2 is SVGAGI. V shed 2 bases and J 0 bases; nucleotides not matched to a gene: 6. TCRdb processed the 5' RACE reads anew with MiXCR; each CDR3 protein has one entry. The sample consists of 350,000 to 400,000 distinct CDR3 sequences, 7% to 9.5% of them appearing once. This chain links TRBV6-5 with TRBJ1-1; TRBD1 matches at 7 bases. This receptor was taken from a woman in her forties or fifties in good health. Sequencing used naive T cells sorted from blood. CDR3 sequence reads: CASSYERGRMNTEAFF. In DNA, the CDR3 is TGTGCCAGCAGTTACGAGAGGGGGCGGATGAACACTGAAGCTTTCTTT.